These 6 T cell receptor beta chains were sequenced from one sample in a study of blood T cells in healthy people across ages. A second PCR, run for about 7 to 11 cycles, used a sample-barcoded 5' primer plus a J-beta primer mix. TCRdb analysed the 5' RACE reads with MiXCR anew, one entry per CDR3 protein. The data hold about 1 million distinct CDR3 sequences, with over 35% observed a single time. The sequenced material came from blood. Every receptor here comes from a woman aged 60-70 years in good health.

This chain connects TRBV6-1 to TRBJ1-6; 9 bases are a match to TRBD1. This CDR3 has 16 residues. With V trimmed by 0 bases and J by 4 bases, 1 base remained unmatched. In germline, CDR1 is MNHNS, CDR2 SASEGT. The CDR3 region is CASSEAGTGYNSPLHF. The CDR3 bases are TGTGCCAGCAGTGAAGCTGGGACAGGGTATAATTCACCCCTCCACTTT.

On this clonotype itself: This may arise from a read error, as a much more abundant clone is one base away. The genes are TRBV20-1 and TRBJ2-3; TRBD2 matches 13 bases. After removal of 6 bases from V and 4 bases from J, the junction contained 7 bases not matched to a gene. Per germline, CDR1 DFQATT and CDR2 SNEGSKA (reference sequence). The CDR3 is 15 residues long. The CDR3 sequence is CSARGLAGLADTQYF. The CDR3, as DNA: TGCAGTGCGAGGGGACTAGCGGGACTGGCAGATACGCAGTATTTT.

This chain connects TRBV13 to TRBJ2-5, with 7 nucleotides matching TRBD1. The DNA matches TRBJ2-7 better at its end, which makes the J call doubtful. From germline, CDR1 is PRHDT and CDR2 FYEKMQ (reference sequence). The length of the CDR3 is 13 residues. The CDR3 protein is CASSEQGSNEQYF. The CDR3 DNA follows: TGTGCCAGCAGCGAACAGGGGAGTAACGAGCAGTACTTC.

This clonotype was seen a few times. The chain links TRBV6-5 to TRBJ1-5; D is possibly TRBD1 (6 bases). This CDR3 is 15 amino acids long. Trimming shortened V by 4 bases and J by 1 base, and 11 bases separated the two germline ends. Germline V gives CDR1 MNHEY, CDR2 SVGAGI. This chain's CDR3 is CASSSTGSSNQPQHF. In DNA, the CDR3 is TGTGCCAGCAGTTCCACAGGGTCGAGCAATCAGCCCCAGCATTTT.

The chain is built from TRBV29-1 and TRBJ1-1, with 8 bases that match TRBD1. Germline V gene sequence: CDR1 SQVTM, CDR2 ANQGSEA. The V segment lost 5 bases and the J segment 1 base; nucleotides outside the gene matches: 3. The CDR3 spans 13 residues. CDR3 DNA sequence: TGCAGCGTTTGGACAGGGAGGAACACTGAAGCTTTCTTT. Translated: CSVWTGRNTEAFF.

The chain recombines TRBV4-1 with TRBJ2-7; D remains ambiguous. Germline CDR1 MGHRA, CDR2 YSYEKL. Trimming removed 0 bases from V and 3 bases from J, with 15 bases in between. The CDR3 consists of 16 residues. CDR3 amino acids: CASSQDTANPNYEQYF. DNA for the CDR3: TGCGCCAGCAGCCAAGATACGGCTAACCCAAACTACGAGCAGTACTTC.